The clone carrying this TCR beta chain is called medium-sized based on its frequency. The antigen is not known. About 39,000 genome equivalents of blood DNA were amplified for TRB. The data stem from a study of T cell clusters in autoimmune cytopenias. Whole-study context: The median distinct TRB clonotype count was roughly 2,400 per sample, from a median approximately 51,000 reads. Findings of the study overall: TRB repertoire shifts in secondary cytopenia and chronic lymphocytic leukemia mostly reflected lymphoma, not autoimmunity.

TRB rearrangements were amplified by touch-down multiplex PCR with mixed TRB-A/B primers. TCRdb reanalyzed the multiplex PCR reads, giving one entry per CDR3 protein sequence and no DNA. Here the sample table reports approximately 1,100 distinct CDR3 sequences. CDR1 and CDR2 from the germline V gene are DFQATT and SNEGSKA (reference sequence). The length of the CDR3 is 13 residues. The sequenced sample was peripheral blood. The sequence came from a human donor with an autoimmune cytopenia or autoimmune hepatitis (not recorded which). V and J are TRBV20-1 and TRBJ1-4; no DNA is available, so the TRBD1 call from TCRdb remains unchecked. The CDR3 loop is CSASLQDNEKLFF.